This paragraph covers one T cell receptor (beta chain) sequence. This entry belongs to a study of blood T cell repertoires in COVID-19. As for the study in general: COVID-19 samples from acute and convalescent phases originated in the United States, Italy and Spain. Sources were T cells, B-cell-depleted T cells, or PBMCs; the material itself was cDNA or gDNA.

Germline V gene sequence: CDR1 LGHDT, CDR2 YNNKEL (reference sequence). This CDR3 is built from 13 residues. The trim removed 1 base at V and 5 bases at J, leaving 1 base unmatched. How the authors handled the data: Reference gene primer amplification yielded estimated nucleated cell counts. TCRdb's copy holds only in-frame clones and misses some; the assay was immunoSEQ multiplex PCR. The V and J calls and the clone size are those of that table, but D and trimming were determined from the DNA. The sample holds over 250,000 clones, around 87% seen once. The gene calls are TRBV3-1 (or the pseudogene TRBV3-2) and TRBJ2-5, with 7 bases matching TRBD2. The sequencing input was peripheral blood. The sequence was collected from a woman aged 50 to 60 with acute or convalescent COVID-19. CDR3 nucleotide sequence: TGTGCCAGCAGCCAAGGAGCGGGGGAGACCCAGTACTTC. This encodes CASSQGAGETQYF.